This TCR beta chain comes out of a study of CD8+CD57+ T cells in acquired aplastic anemia. Study as a whole: Sorted cells (CD4+ and CD8+) yielded DNA amounts that averaged approximately 3.1 ug.

This clonotype was counted at least ten times. Antigen specificity is unknown. Regarding the study as a whole: CD8+ Simpson's diversity in patients was not significantly different from that in controls.

Germline values: CDR1 WSHSY, CDR2 SAAADI. The V end was cut by 6 bases, the J end by 1 base, with 12 bases between. The length of the CDR3 is 15 residues. TCR beta VDJ and CDR3 profiles were obtained from a genomic DNA template. MiXCR was run by TCRdb on the reads, yielding one entry per CDR3 protein. The table has about 170,000 distinct CDR3 sequences, just under 65% seen once. The sample consisted of sorted CD4+, CD8+, or CD8+CD57+ T cells (not recorded which) from PBMCs. This clonotype was obtained from a human donor in good health. The rearrangement joins TRBV10-2 to TRBJ2-2, with D perhaps TRBD1 or TRBD2 (5 bases each). CDR3 protein: CASRTGTLNTGELFF. Here the CDR3 DNA reads TGCGCCAGCAGGACCGGGACCTTGAACACCGGGGAGCTGTTTTTT.